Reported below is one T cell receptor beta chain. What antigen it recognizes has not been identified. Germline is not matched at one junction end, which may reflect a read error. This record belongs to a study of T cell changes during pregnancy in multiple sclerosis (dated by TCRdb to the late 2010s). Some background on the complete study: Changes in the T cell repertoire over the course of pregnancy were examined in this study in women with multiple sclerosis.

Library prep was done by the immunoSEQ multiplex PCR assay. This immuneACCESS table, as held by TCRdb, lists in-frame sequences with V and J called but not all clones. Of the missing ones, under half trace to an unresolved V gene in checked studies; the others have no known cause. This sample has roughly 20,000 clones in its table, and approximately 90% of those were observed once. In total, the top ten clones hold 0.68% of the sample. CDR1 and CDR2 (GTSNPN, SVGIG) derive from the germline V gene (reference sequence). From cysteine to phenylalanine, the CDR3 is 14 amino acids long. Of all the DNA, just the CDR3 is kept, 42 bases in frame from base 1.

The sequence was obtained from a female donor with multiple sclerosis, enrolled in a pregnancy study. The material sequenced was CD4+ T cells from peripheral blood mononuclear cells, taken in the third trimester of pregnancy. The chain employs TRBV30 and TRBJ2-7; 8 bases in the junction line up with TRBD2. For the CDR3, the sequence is CAWSVFSGDPPQDF. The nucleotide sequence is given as TGTGCCTGGAGTGTTTTTAGCGGGGATCCCCCGCAGGACTTC.